This TCR beta chain was sequenced during a study of blood T cells in healthy people across ages. Next came a second PCR, run for roughly 7 to 12 cycles, which used a sample-barcoded 5' primer along with a J-beta primer mix. A template-switch adaptor containing 12 random nucleotides labeled each cDNA molecule. One entry per CDR3 protein results from TCRdb running MiXCR on the 5' RACE reads. The data show about 1 million distinct CDR3 sequences, 40% to 55% seen once. Study-level findings and limits: PBMCs that were unsorted prevented a conclusive naive versus antigen-experienced comparison.

The table lists this clonotype with a few counts. The antigen is unknown. Material for sequencing was blood. The clonotype was recovered from a woman aged 60-75 years in good health.

CDR3 nucleotides: TGTGCCAGCAGCTCCGGACTAGCGGGAGGAGGGGGCCCCTACGAGCAGTACTTC. Amino acid sequence: CASSSGLAGGGGPYEQYF. The chain couples TRBV5-4 to TRBJ2-7, with 14 bases fitting TRBD2. The CDR3 covers 18 residues. The junction had 10 bases not matched to a gene; V was cut back by 3 bases and J by 2 bases. Germline-derived CDR1 and CDR2 are SGHNT and YYREEE (reference sequence).